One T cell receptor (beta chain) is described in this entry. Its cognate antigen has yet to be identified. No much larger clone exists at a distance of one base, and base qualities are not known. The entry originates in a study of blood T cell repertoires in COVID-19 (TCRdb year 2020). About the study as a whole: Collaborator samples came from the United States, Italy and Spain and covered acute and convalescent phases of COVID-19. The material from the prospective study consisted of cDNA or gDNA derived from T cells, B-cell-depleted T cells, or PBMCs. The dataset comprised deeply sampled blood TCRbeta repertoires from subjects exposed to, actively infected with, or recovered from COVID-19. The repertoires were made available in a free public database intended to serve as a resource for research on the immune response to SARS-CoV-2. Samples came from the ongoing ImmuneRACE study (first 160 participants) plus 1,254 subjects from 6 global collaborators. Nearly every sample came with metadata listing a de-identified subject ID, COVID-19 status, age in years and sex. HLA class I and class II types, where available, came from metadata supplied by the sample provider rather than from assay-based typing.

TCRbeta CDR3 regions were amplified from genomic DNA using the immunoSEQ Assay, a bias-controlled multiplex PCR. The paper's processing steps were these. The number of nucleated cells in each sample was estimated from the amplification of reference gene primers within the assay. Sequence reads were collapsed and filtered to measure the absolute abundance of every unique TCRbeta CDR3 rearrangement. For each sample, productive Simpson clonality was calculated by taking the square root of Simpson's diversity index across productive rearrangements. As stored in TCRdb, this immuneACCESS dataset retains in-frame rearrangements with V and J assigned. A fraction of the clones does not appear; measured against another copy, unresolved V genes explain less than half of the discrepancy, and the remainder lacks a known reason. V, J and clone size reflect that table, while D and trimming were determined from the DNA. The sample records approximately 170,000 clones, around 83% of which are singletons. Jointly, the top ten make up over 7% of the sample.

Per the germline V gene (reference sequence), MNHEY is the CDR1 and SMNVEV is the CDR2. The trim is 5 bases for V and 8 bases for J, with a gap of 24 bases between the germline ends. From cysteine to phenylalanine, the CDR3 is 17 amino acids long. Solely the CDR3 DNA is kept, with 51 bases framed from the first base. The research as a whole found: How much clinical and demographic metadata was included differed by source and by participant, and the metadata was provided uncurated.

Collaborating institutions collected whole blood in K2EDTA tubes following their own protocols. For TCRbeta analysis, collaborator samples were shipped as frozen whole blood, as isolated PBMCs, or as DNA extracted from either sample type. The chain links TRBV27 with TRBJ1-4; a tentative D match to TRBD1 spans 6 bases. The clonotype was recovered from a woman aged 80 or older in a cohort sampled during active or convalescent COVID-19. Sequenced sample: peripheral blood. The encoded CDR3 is CASSLISGTQGREKLFF. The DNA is TGTGCCAGCAGTCTCATCTCCGGGACCCAGGGGCGGGAAAAACTGTTTTTT. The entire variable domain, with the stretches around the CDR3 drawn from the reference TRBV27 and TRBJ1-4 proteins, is EAQVTQNPRYLITVTGKKLTVTCSQNMNHEYMSWYRQDPGLGLRQIYYSMNVEVTDKGDVPEGYKVSRKEKRNFPLILESPSPNQTSLYFCASSLISGTQGREKLFFGSGTQLSVL.